The rows below give T cell receptor beta chains drawn from one sample of a study of regulatory T cells in long-lasting Graves disease. Via MiXCR, TCRdb re-called the multiplex PCR reads, giving one row per CDR3 protein. The table records under 300,000 distinct CDR3 sequences, around 18% of them present only once. The sample was also linked to a second study, of T cells in Graves' hyperthyroidism and ophthalmopathy.

Source: peripheral blood mononuclear cells (PBMCs), taken at new diagnosis, from a patient treated with antithyroid drugs. The source of these receptors is a woman younger than 45 with Graves disease. Both conserved end residues are part of each CDR3. Each record gives: D gene, clone size, V gene, J gene, CDR3 protein, CDR3 DNA. The D gene is left open where the match is weak. A row's size may be missing; if present it is once, few, many or a size class.

-	few	TRBV7-7	TRBJ1-2	CASRFPNRTGYGYTF	TGTGCTAGCAGGTTTCCGAATAGAACGGGCTATGGCTACACCTTC
-	many	TRBV3-1	TRBJ1-3	CASVSGNTIYF	TGTGCCAGCGTCTCGGGGAACACCATATATTTT
-	few	TRBV20-1	TRBJ2-3	CSARDGGAGNTQYF	TGCAGTGCTAGAGACGGCGGGGCGGGGAATACGCAGTATTTT
-	-	TRBV20-1	TRBJ2-7	CSASDPVYEQYF	TGCAGTGCTAGTGACCCCGTTTACGAGCAGTACTTC
TRBD2	many	TRBV29-1	TRBJ2-2	CSVADLAGAFTGELFF	TGCAGCGTAGCTGATCTAGCGGGGGCCTTCACCGGGGAGCTGTTTTTT
-	-	TRBV24-1	TRBJ1-1	CATSDYAGDTEAFF	TGTGCCACCAGTGATTACGCCGGGGACACTGAAGCTTTCTTT
-	many	TRBV6-1	TRBJ1-2	CASSRGGYGYTF	TGTGCCAGCAGCCGCGGCGGGTATGGCTACACCTTC
-	many	TRBV29-1	TRBJ1-4	CSVDTGIANEKLFF	TGCAGCGTTGACACGGGGATAGCTAATGAAAAACTGTTTTTT
TRBD2	many	TRBV12-3/TRBV12-4	TRBJ2-2	CASSLSSGGGGELFF	TGTGCCAGCAGTTTGAGTAGCGGGGGAGGCGGGGAGCTGTTTTTT
-	many	TRBV12-3/TRBV12-4	TRBJ1-5	CASRPRTGNQPQHF	TGTGCCAGCAGGCCAAGGACGGGGAATCAGCCCCAGCATTTT
TRBD1	few	TRBV12-3/TRBV12-4	TRBJ1-2	CASSIRPGTGYGYTF	TGTGCCAGCAGTATACGTCCCGGGACAGGGTATGGCTACACCTTC
-	many	TRBV4-1	TRBJ1-1	CASSQKQVRGLEAFF	TGCGCCAGCAGCCAGAAACAGGTCCGGGGACTTGAAGCTTTCTTT
-	many	TRBV20-1	TRBJ2-3	CSANGELRTDTQYF	TGCAGTGCCAACGGCGAGTTACGCACAGATACGCAGTATTTT
TRBD2	many	TRBV20-1	TRBJ2-1	CSAFSGGDNEQFF	TGCAGTGCCTTTAGCGGGGGGGACAATGAGCAGTTCTTC
-	-	TRBV9	TRBJ1-1	CASSVAGTQNTEAFF	TGTGCCAGCAGCGTTGCCGGGACACAGAACACTGAAGCTTTCTTT
TRBD2	-	TRBV27	TRBJ2-5	CASSFRDSGGIQETQYF	TGTGCCAGCAGTTTCCGCGACTCGGGGGGGATCCAAGAGACCCAGTACTTC
-	many	TRBV6-5	TRBJ1-1	CASSYIQVGEAFF	TGTGCCAGCAGTTACATTCAGGTTGGTGAAGCTTTCTTT
-	many	TRBV20-1	TRBJ1-1	CSARVGNTGAFF	TGCAGTGCTAGAGTAGGGAACACTGGAGCTTTCTTT
-	many	TRBV5-1	TRBJ1-6	CASSLSTDRNSPLHF	TGCGCCAGCAGCTTGTCGACGGATCGAAATTCACCCCTCCACTTT
-	-	TRBV13	TRBJ2-1	CASSQGDGSVYNEQFF	TGTGCCAGCAGTCAAGGTGATGGGAGCGTTTACAATGAGCAGTTCTTC
-	many	TRBV9	TRBJ1-6	CASSVGGNLGVPLHF	TGTGCCAGCAGCGTAGGGGGCAATTTGGGCGTACCCCTCCACTTT
TRBD2	-	TRBV7-2	TRBJ2-3	CASSSGRGGHF	TGTGCCAGCAGCTCCGGGAGGGGGGGGCATTTT
TRBD2	few	TRBV19	TRBJ2-5	CASSPTGTSGEETQYF	TGTGCCAGTAGTCCGACCGGGACTAGCGGGGAAGAGACCCAGTACTTC
TRBD2	many	TRBV20-1	TRBJ2-5	CSATASGGQWETQYF	TGCAGTGCTACTGCTAGCGGGGGGCAGTGGGAGACCCAGTACTTC
-	-	TRBV15	TRBJ1-3	CATSRPGGNTIYF	TGTGCCACCAGCAGACCAGGGGGAAACACCATATATTTT
TRBD1	many	TRBV6-5	TRBJ1-2	CASRYRGAQANYGYTF	TGTGCCAGCAGATACAGGGGCGCACAAGCTAACTATGGCTACACCTTC
TRBD1	-	TRBV30	TRBJ2-7	CAWNLGQGRPYEQYF	TGTGCCTGGAATCTCGGACAGGGAAGGCCCTACGAGCAGTACTTC
TRBD1	many	TRBV5-1	TRBJ2-7	CASSLVGQPIREQYF	TGCGCCAGCAGCTTGGTGGGACAGCCCATTAGGGAGCAGTACTTC
TRBD2	few	TRBV7-2	TRBJ2-5	CASSSGPGGGPRETQYF	TGTGCCAGCAGCTCCGGCCCGGGGGGGGGGCCCAGGGAGACCCAGTACTTC
TRBD1	many	TRBV13	TRBJ2-5	CASGGQGDVRETQYF	TGTGCCAGCGGGGGACAGGGGGATGTACGAGAGACCCAGTACTTC
-	-	TRBV19	TRBJ1-6	CASTRDGNSPLHF	TGTGCCAGCACCAGGGATGGGAATTCACCCCTCCACTTT
-	few	TRBV27	TRBJ1-2	CASRKGGHHGYTF	TGTGCCAGCAGAAAGGGTGGGCATCATGGCTACACCTTC
TRBD1	many	TRBV6-1	TRBJ1-1	CASTTGAEAFF	TGTGCCAGCACTACAGGGGCTGAAGCTTTCTTT
-	many	TRBV11-2	TRBJ1-4	CASSLTGTLEKLFF	TGTGCCAGCAGCTTAACCGGGACTCTTGAAAAACTGTTTTTT
-	many	TRBV11-2	TRBJ2-3	CASSLDFGADTQYF	TGTGCCAGCAGCTTAGATTTCGGTGCGGATACGCAGTATTTT
-	many	TRBV7-2	TRBJ2-2	CASSLKGWRSIGELFF	TGTGCCAGCAGCCTAAAAGGTTGGAGGTCTATCGGGGAGCTGTTTTTT
-	many	TRBV7-9	TRBJ2-3	CASSLAMSGADTQYF	TGTGCCAGCAGCTTAGCGATGTCGGGGGCAGATACGCAGTATTTT
-	many	TRBV3-1	TRBJ1-2	CASSPREEYGYTF	TGTGCCAGCAGCCCCCGGGAGGAGTATGGCTACACCTTC
TRBD1	many	TRBV27	TRBJ1-1	CASSVQGAGTEAFF	TGTGCCAGCAGTGTACAGGGGGCAGGCACTGAAGCTTTCTTT
-	many	TRBV4-2	TRBJ1-2	CASRGPTRDNYGYTF	TGTGCCAGCAGAGGGCCGACACGGGACAACTATGGCTACACCTTC
-	-	TRBV7-3	TRBJ1-1	CASSLTRGPNTEAFF	TGTGCCAGCAGCTTAACGCGGGGACCGAACACTGAAGCTTTCTTT
TRBD2	-	TRBV25-1	TRBJ2-5	CASSDPGRETQYF	TGTGCCAGCAGTGACCCCGGGAGGGAGACCCAGTACTTC
TRBD1	many	TRBV5-1	TRBJ1-4	CASSGSLQGIEKLFF	TGCGCCAGCAGCGGATCGTTACAGGGGATTGAAAAACTGTTTTTT
-	-	TRBV2	TRBJ2-7	CASSGTEKAFYEQYF	TGTGCCAGCAGTGGGACAGAAAAGGCCTTCTACGAGCAGTACTTC
TRBD1	many	TRBV6-1	TRBJ1-2	CASSNGQDGPYGYTF	TGTGCCAGCAGCAATGGACAGGACGGCCCCTATGGCTACACCTTC
TRBD2	-	TRBV15	TRBJ2-1	CATSREGLAGGLGEQFF	TGTGCCACCAGCAGAGAGGGACTAGCGGGGGGGCTTGGTGAGCAGTTCTTC
-	many	TRBV20-1	TRBJ2-1	CSAARTARAGEQFF	TGCAGTGCTGCCCGGACAGCGAGGGCAGGGGAGCAGTTCTTC
-	-	TRBV7-9	TRBJ1-3	CATTAVSGNTIYF	TGTGCCACGACGGCTGTCTCTGGAAACACCATATATTTT
-	few	TRBV5-1	TRBJ2-5	CASSPGTAQETQYF	TGCGCCAGCAGCCCCGGGACGGCTCAAGAGACCCAGTACTTC
-	many	TRBV10-3	TRBJ2-3	CAISGTFVAGITDTQYF	TGTGCCATCAGTGGTACCTTCGTGGCGGGGATCACAGATACGCAGTATTTT
TRBD1	many	TRBV6-1	TRBJ1-2	CASTLSGTAGWGYGYTF	TGTGCCAGCACCCTCTCAGGGACAGCCGGCTGGGGCTATGGCTACACCTTC
-	many	TRBV20-1	TRBJ2-3	CSARVAGPDTQYF	TGCAGTGCTAGAGTAGCCGGTCCAGATACGCAGTATTTT
-	few	TRBV19	TRBJ1-1	CASSILGPNTEAFF	TGTGCCAGTAGTATTCTGGGACCGAACACTGAAGCTTTCTTT
-	many	TRBV12-3/TRBV12-4	TRBJ1-1	CASSPGAGEAFF	TGTGCCAGCAGCCCGGGAGCTGGTGAAGCTTTCTTT
-	many	TRBV6-1	TRBJ1-5	CASSLMGHSNQPQHF	TGTGCCAGCAGCCTGATGGGGCATAGCAATCAGCCCCAGCATTTT
-	many	TRBV11-2	TRBJ2-3	CASRGRTDTQYF	TGTGCCAGTCGAGGGCGCACAGATACGCAGTATTTT
TRBD2	many	TRBV27	TRBJ2-7	CASSFSGLGPYEQYF	TGTGCCAGCAGTTTCTCGGGACTAGGGCCCTACGAGCAGTACTTC
-	-	TRBV5-1	TRBJ2-5	CASSLDGGSGETQYF	TGCGCCAGCAGCTTGGACGGGGGCTCTGGAGAGACCCAGTACTTC
-	-	TRBV18	TRBJ2-1	CASSSSGTAGYEQFF	TGTGCCAGCTCATCCTCCGGGACGGCGGGTTATGAGCAGTTCTTC